Presented here are 25 T cell receptor beta chains from one specimen sequenced in a study of cytomegalovirus exposure and HLA in healthy donors (dated by TCRdb to 2017 to 2019). Library preparation employed the immunoSEQ multiplex PCR assay. A mixture of 60 forward primers for TCR Vbeta segments and 13 reverse primers for TCR Jbeta segments was used in the multiplex PCR. In TCRdb, the immuneACCESS table is reduced to in-frame sequences with V and J assigned. These tables do not hold every clone; where another copy was compared, an unresolved V gene accounts for under half, and the others remain unexplained. For this sample there are 140,000 to 150,000 clones; roughly 80% appear just once. The ten largest make up 2.5% to 3.5% of the sample. Sequences were obtained from PBMCs. The receptor set was obtained from a middle-aged man in good health and CMV-seropositive.

V is TRBV28 and J is TRBJ1-2; TRBD1 matches 11 bases. J lost 5 bases, V lost 6 bases, and 23 bases had no gene match. CDR1 is MDHEN, CDR2 SYDVKM, per germline. CDR3 length equals 20 residues. CDR3 loop: CASRVGQGAQSRGMGYGYTF. CDR3 sequence (DNA): TGTGCCAGCAGGGTCGGACAGGGGGCGCAAAGTCGGGGGATGGGGTATGGCTACACCTTC.

This clone appeared a single time. The V call is TRBV30, the J call TRBJ2-7; D is possibly TRBD2 (6 bases). This CDR3 is 12 amino acids long. V shed 4 bases and J shed 2 bases, with 9 bases lying between them. CDR1 GTSNPN and CDR2 SVGIG come from the germline V gene (reference sequence). In DNA form, the CDR3 reads TGTGCCTGGAACGGGGGTACCTACGAGCAGTACTTC. This gives the protein CAWNGGTYEQYF.

V is TRBV5-1 and J is TRBJ1-1; no reliable D call. The germline gives CDR1 SGHRS, CDR2 YFSETQ. The CDR3 extends over 16 amino acids. V lost 0 bases to trimming and J lost 0 bases, with 12 bases between them. Here the CDR3 DNA reads TGCGCCAGCAGCTTGGAGGGAGGCCCTGTGAACACTGAAGCTTTCTTT. Translated, it gives CASSLEGGPVNTEAFF.

The chain has TRBV7-2 and TRBJ2-5; 7 bases match TRBD1. Unmatched junction bases numbered 7, after V lost 2 bases and J lost 4 bases. The CDR3 spans 15 residues. The germline CDR1 and CDR2 sequences are SGHTA and FQGNSA. Here the CDR3 DNA reads TGTGCCAGCAGCTTAAACAGGGGACATCTAGAGACCCAGTACTTC. It specifies CASSLNRGHLETQYF.

This chain links TRBV10-2 with TRBJ2-3; tentatively, D is TRBD2 (5 bases). The ends were cut back, 6 bases at V and 5 bases at J, with 12 bases in the middle. This CDR3 has 13 residues. Germline CDR1 reads WSHSY; CDR2 reads SAAADI. The CDR3 sequence: CASRGLAGDTQYF. The CDR3 nucleotides are TGCGCCAGCAGGGGTCTCGCGGGAGATACGCAGTATTTT.

V is TRBV28 and J is TRBJ2-2, with D unresolved. Between the trimmed V and J ends, which lost 8 bases and 3 bases, there was a span of 4 bases. Germline CDR1 MDHEN, CDR2 SYDVKM. The CDR3 is made up of 11 amino acids. The DNA for the CDR3 is TGTGCCAGCGGAGACACCGGGGAGCTGTTTTTT. Its translation: CASGDTGELFF.

CDR3 DNA: TGTGCCAGCAGCTTGAATGGGGGCTCTGGCTACACCTTC. It is translated as CASSLNGGSGYTF. The rearrangement uses TRBV5-6 and TRBJ1-2; D is perhaps TRBD1 (6 bases). The CDR3 length is 13 residues. Per the germline V gene, CDR1 is SGHDT and CDR2 is YYEEEE. Between the trimmed V and J ends, which lost 1 base and 7 bases, there was a span of 11 bases.

This clone was counted between two and nine times. The genes are TRBV11-2 and TRBJ2-7, with 9 nucleotides matching TRBD1. There are 16 residues in the CDR3. Trimming removed 3 bases from V and 1 base from J; junction bases left unmatched: 7. Germline V lookup: CDR1 SGHAT, CDR2 FQNNGV. In DNA, the CDR3 is TGTGCCAGCAGCTTCGGGACAGGGACTTTGTCCTACGAGCAGTACTTC. It specifies CASSFGTGTLSYEQYF.

This chain uses TRBV5-1 with TRBJ1-5; no definite D call. Germline V gene lookup returns CDR1 SGHRS and CDR2 YFSETQ. The germline V and J ends were trimmed by 6 bases and 3 bases, with 13 bases remaining between them. This CDR3 comprises 14 residues. The CDR3 spells CASMGPEINQPQHF. The DNA of the CDR3 is TGCGCCAGCATGGGTCCGGAGATCAATCAGCCCCAGCATTTT.

This chain connects TRBV5-6 to TRBJ1-4; no reliable D call. There are 15 residues in the CDR3. Germline CDR1 and CDR2: SGHDT and YYEEEE. The V and J ends lost 2 bases and 6 bases respectively, with 14 bases between them. CDR3 residues: CASSFLGETDEKLFF. In nucleotides, the CDR3 is TGTGCCAGCAGCTTTTTGGGAGAAACCGATGAAAAACTGTTTTTT. The whole variable domain, remainder taken from reference TRBV5-6 and TRBJ1-4, is DAGVTQSPTHLIKTRGQQVTLRCSPKSGHDTVSWYQQALGQGPQFIFQYYEEEERQRGNFPDRFSGHQFPNYSSELNVNALLLGDSALYLCASSFLGETDEKLFFGSGTQLSVL.

The V gene is TRBV21-1, the J gene TRBJ2-6; the D segment call TRBD1 is taken from the table without a DNA check. TRBV21-1 is termed a pseudogene. There are 19 residues in the CDR3. The CDR3 sequence: CASSKVKRQGAPGANVLTF. CDR3 in DNA: TGTGCCAGCAGCAAAGTTAAGAGACAGGGGGCGCCTGGGGCCAACGTCCTGACTTTC.

This clone is categorized as medium-sized. The chain has TRBV9 and TRBJ2-2; 12 bases align to TRBD2. This CDR3 region has 15 residues. The V gene end was trimmed by 0 bases and the J gene end by 6 bases; junction bases not matched to a gene: 0. Germline CDR1 and CDR2: SGDLS and YYNGEE. The CDR3 protein is CASSVASGRAGELFF. In DNA form, the CDR3 reads TGTGCCAGCAGCGTAGCTAGCGGGAGGGCCGGGGAGCTGTTTTTT.

The chain's CDR3 is CASSPGQGQDTEAFF. CDR3 DNA sequence: TGTGCCAGCTCACCCGGTCAGGGGCAAGACACTGAAGCTTTCTTT. This rearrangement joins TRBV18 to TRBJ1-1; D perhaps matches TRBD1 (6 bases). Germline V gives CDR1 KGHSH, CDR2 LQKENI. Trimming removed 3 bases at V and 3 bases at J, with 14 bases between. The CDR3 runs 15 residues.

This clone occurred once. The CDR3 is CASRTDYFSGANVLTF. DNA of the CDR3: TGTGCCAGCCGGACAGATTACTTCTCTGGGGCCAACGTCCTGACTTTC. V usage is TRBV19 and J usage is TRBJ2-6, with a weak D call TRBD1 (6 bases). Germline V gene sequence: CDR1 LNHDA, CDR2 SQIVND (reference sequence). The CDR3 runs 16 residues. V lost 9 bases, J lost 0 bases, and 15 bases lay in between.

This clone turned up a few times. The gene calls are TRBV6-4 and TRBJ2-3; D perhaps matches TRBD2 (6 bases). V lost 5 bases and J 3 bases, leaving 15 bases between the germline ends. Germline assignment: CDR1 MRHNA and CDR2 SNTAGT. The CDR3 has 15 amino acids. CDR3 protein: CASSPTSGGTDTQYF. The DNA of the CDR3 is TGTGCCAGCAGTCCGACTAGTGGGGGTACAGATACGCAGTATTTT.

The chain couples TRBV18 to TRBJ2-1, with 13 positions matching TRBD2. Germline CDR1 is KGHSH and CDR2 is LQKENI. The CDR3 sequence is 18 residues long. V lost 4 bases and J lost 2; bases outside the gene matches: 8. The CDR3 spells CASSRRLAGGSPYNEQFF. The CDR3 DNA sequence: TGTGCCAGCTCACGACGACTAGCGGGAGGATCCCCCTACAATGAGCAGTTCTTC.

The rearrangement joins TRBV28 to TRBJ2-7, with D maybe TRBD1 (5 bases). Germline-derived CDR1 and CDR2 are MDHEN and SYDVKM. Trimming pared 3 bases from V and 5 bases from J, leaving 14 bases between. This CDR3 spans 14 amino acids. Here the CDR3 DNA reads TGTGCCAGCAGTTTGCAGGGCCTAGGGAACGAGCAGTACTTC. Residues: CASSLQGLGNEQYF.

This sequence joins TRBV28 and TRBJ1-5; D gene uncertain. This CDR3 has 13 amino acids. Between the trimmed V and J ends, which lost 9 bases and 1 base, there was a span of 10 bases. From germline, CDR1 is MDHEN and CDR2 SYDVKM. The CDR3 here is CASNVASNQPQHF. The CDR3 DNA is TGTGCCAGTAACGTTGCGAGCAATCAGCCCCAGCATTTT.

The chain has TRBV28 and TRBJ2-3, with TRBD1 as a possible D gene (7 bases). CDR1 is MDHEN and CDR2 is SYDVKM in the germline V gene. The CDR3 totals 15 residues. Trimming left V 6 bases short and J 4 bases short, with 17 bases between. The chain's CDR3 is CASSVPGGGPDTQYF. CDR3 in DNA: TGTGCCAGCAGCGTCCCTGGAGGGGGCCCAGATACGCAGTATTTT.

As regards this clone: The same CDR3 is also encoded by other DNA sequences in this sample. The genes are TRBV7-3 and TRBJ2-2; D not resolved. Germline lookup yields CDR1 SGHTA and CDR2 FQGTGA. The CDR3 loop spans 12 amino acids. V was trimmed by 4 bases and J by 3 bases, leaving 3 bases between them. CDR3 bases: TGTGCCAGCAGCTCTTACACCGGGGAGCTGTTTTTT. Protein sequence: CASSSYTGELFF.

This rearrangement joins TRBV7-9 to TRBJ2-3; perhaps TRBD1 as D (6 bases). Between the trimmed V and J ends, which lost 3 bases and 2 bases, there was a span of 9 bases. CDR3 length: 14 amino acids. Germline CDR1 and CDR2: SEHNR and FQNEAQ (reference sequence). The CDR3 protein is CASSLTGITDTQYF. The CDR3 DNA is TGTGCCAGCAGCTTGACAGGTATCACAGATACGCAGTATTTT.

The rearrangement joins TRBV20-1 to TRBJ1-2, with D possibly TRBD1 on 5 matching bases. Per the germline V gene, CDR1 is DFQATT and CDR2 is SNEGSKA (reference sequence). V gave up 0 bases and J gave up 12 bases, with 11 bases separating them. The CDR3 covers 11 residues. This CDR3 reads CSAREGRVNTF. DNA of the CDR3: TGCAGTGCTAGAGAGGGCAGGGTGAACACCTTC.

In this sample, this clone turned up once. V usage is TRBV28 and J usage is TRBJ1-2; possibly TRBD1 for D (6 bases). Looked up from germline, CDR1 is MDHEN and CDR2 is SYDVKM. This CDR3 contains 14 residues. The V gene lost 6 bases and the J gene lost 4 bases, with 15 bases spanning the gap. CDR3 sequence: CASRTSGTLYGYTF. In nucleotides, the CDR3 is TGTGCCAGCAGGACCTCCGGGACACTCTATGGCTACACCTTC.

CDR3 protein: CASSQAWGQGQYGYTF. The CDR3 DNA reads TGTGCCAGCAGCCAAGCATGGGGACAGGGACAGTATGGCTACACCTTC. This chain connects TRBV4-2 to TRBJ1-2, with TRBD1 matching 9 bases. The CDR3 extends over 16 amino acids. J gave up 5 bases and V 1 base, and 8 bases lay outside the gene matches. Germline V lookup: CDR1 LGHNA, CDR2 YNFKEQ.

The chain recombines TRBV18 with TRBJ2-7; 12 bases match TRBD1. Germline CDR1 and CDR2: KGHSH and LQKENI. V lost 6 bases and J lost 3; bases outside the gene matches: 6. CDR3 length: 15 residues. CDR3 residues: CASSPGQGAIYEQYF. The CDR3 DNA sequence: TGTGCCAGCTCGCCGGGACAGGGGGCGATCTACGAGCAGTACTTC.